Listed below are T cell receptor beta chains from one sample, sequenced in a study of blood T cell repertoires in COVID-19. The repertoire was sequenced with immunoSEQ multiplex PCR; TCRdb's copy has only in-frame clones and lacks some. The sample includes a few hundred thousand clones, around 89% of them seen just once. Sequenced: PBMCs or T cells enriched from blood (not recorded which). These receptors were obtained from a woman in her forties with acute COVID-19. CDR3s include the opening cysteine and the closing phenylalanine or tryptophan. The D gene is left open where the match is weak. Clone size, where shown, is once, few, many, or a class for clones that have expanded.

abundance: -; v_gene: TRBV18; j_gene: TRBJ1-4; d_gene: TRBD1; CDR3aa: CASSQGQVATNEKLFF; CDR3nt: TGTGCCAGCTCACAGGGACAGGTTGCAACTAATGAAAAACTGTTTTTT
abundance: -; v_gene: TRBV19; j_gene: TRBJ1-2; d_gene: TRBD1; CDR3aa: CASSQGTDRWGYTF; CDR3nt: TGTGCCAGTTCACAGGGGACCGATCGGTGGGGCTACACCTTC
abundance: -; v_gene: TRBV14; j_gene: TRBJ2-1; d_gene: TRBD2; CDR3aa: CASSQVAGSSYNEQFF; CDR3nt: TGTGCCAGCAGCCAAGTAGCGGGATCCTCCTACAATGAGCAGTTCTTC
abundance: -; v_gene: TRBV29-1; j_gene: TRBJ1-2; d_gene: -; CDR3aa: CTARGSLYGYTF; CDR3nt: TGCACCGCTAGAGGGTCTCTCTATGGCTACACCTTC
abundance: once; v_gene: TRBV7-9; j_gene: TRBJ2-7; d_gene: TRBD1; CDR3aa: CASSLGDRGQYEQYF; CDR3nt: TGTGCCAGCAGCTTGGGGGACAGGGGTCAGTACGAGCAGTACTTC
abundance: few; v_gene: TRBV5-1; j_gene: TRBJ1-1; d_gene: TRBD1; CDR3aa: CASSPTGSTEAFF; CDR3nt: TGCGCCAGCAGCCCGACAGGGAGCACTGAAGCTTTCTTT
abundance: -; v_gene: TRBV29-1; j_gene: TRBJ1-2; d_gene: TRBD1; CDR3aa: CSAGQDYGYTF; CDR3nt: TGCAGCGCGGGACAGGACTATGGCTACACCTTC
abundance: -; v_gene: TRBV19; j_gene: TRBJ2-1; d_gene: TRBD2; CDR3aa: CASSISGGINEQFF; CDR3nt: TGTGCCAGTAGTATTAGCGGGGGTATTAATGAGCAGTTCTTC
abundance: -; v_gene: TRBV30; j_gene: TRBJ1-1; d_gene: TRBD1; CDR3aa: CAWSATGYTEAFF; CDR3nt: TGTGCCTGGAGTGCGACAGGGTATACTGAAGCTTTCTTT
abundance: -; v_gene: TRBV10-3; j_gene: TRBJ2-3; d_gene: TRBD2; CDR3aa: CAISESGGGVADTQYF; CDR3nt: TGTGCCATCAGTGAGTCGGGCGGGGGGGTCGCAGATACGCAGTATTTT
abundance: -; v_gene: TRBV5-1; j_gene: TRBJ1-6; d_gene: -; CDR3aa: CASSSGISNSPLHF; CDR3nt: TGCGCCAGCAGCTCGGGGATTTCGAATTCACCCCTCCACTTT
abundance: few; v_gene: TRBV4-1; j_gene: TRBJ2-4; d_gene: TRBD2; CDR3aa: CASSPRTSGRGNIQYF; CDR3nt: TGCGCCAGCAGCCCAAGGACTAGCGGGAGAGGGAACATTCAGTACTTC
abundance: once; v_gene: TRBV10-1; j_gene: TRBJ1-2; d_gene: TRBD1; CDR3aa: CASSATGDYGYTF; CDR3nt: TGCGCCAGCAGTGCGACAGGGGACTATGGCTACACCTTC
abundance: -; v_gene: TRBV5-1; j_gene: TRBJ2-7; d_gene: -; CDR3aa: CASSHDGTYEQYF; CDR3nt: TGCGCCAGCAGCCACGACGGGACCTACGAGCAGTACTTC
abundance: -; v_gene: TRBV4-2; j_gene: TRBJ2-2; d_gene: TRBD2; CDR3aa: CASSQDQLAGGPGTGELFF; CDR3nt: TGTGCCAGCAGCCAAGATCAGCTAGCGGGGGGGCCAGGTACCGGGGAGCTGTTTTTT
abundance: -; v_gene: TRBV5-5; j_gene: TRBJ1-2; d_gene: TRBD1; CDR3aa: CASRYSGGQRYGYTF; CDR3nt: TGTGCCAGCAGGTACTCCGGGGGACAGCGGTATGGCTACACCTTC
abundance: -; v_gene: TRBV19; j_gene: TRBJ1-3; d_gene: -; CDR3aa: CASSILGGTTGNTIYF; CDR3nt: TGTGCCAGTAGTATATTAGGGGGGACTACTGGAAACACCATATATTTT
abundance: -; v_gene: TRBV6-5; j_gene: TRBJ2-3; d_gene: TRBD2; CDR3aa: CASSLISGGADTQYF; CDR3nt: TGTGCCAGCAGTCTGATCTCGGGGGGTGCAGATACGCAGTATTTT
abundance: -; v_gene: TRBV7-9; j_gene: TRBJ1-3; d_gene: TRBD1; CDR3aa: CASSLVSTGDLLGNTIYF; CDR3nt: TGTGCCAGCAGCTTAGTCTCGACAGGGGACCTACTTGGAAACACCATATATTTT